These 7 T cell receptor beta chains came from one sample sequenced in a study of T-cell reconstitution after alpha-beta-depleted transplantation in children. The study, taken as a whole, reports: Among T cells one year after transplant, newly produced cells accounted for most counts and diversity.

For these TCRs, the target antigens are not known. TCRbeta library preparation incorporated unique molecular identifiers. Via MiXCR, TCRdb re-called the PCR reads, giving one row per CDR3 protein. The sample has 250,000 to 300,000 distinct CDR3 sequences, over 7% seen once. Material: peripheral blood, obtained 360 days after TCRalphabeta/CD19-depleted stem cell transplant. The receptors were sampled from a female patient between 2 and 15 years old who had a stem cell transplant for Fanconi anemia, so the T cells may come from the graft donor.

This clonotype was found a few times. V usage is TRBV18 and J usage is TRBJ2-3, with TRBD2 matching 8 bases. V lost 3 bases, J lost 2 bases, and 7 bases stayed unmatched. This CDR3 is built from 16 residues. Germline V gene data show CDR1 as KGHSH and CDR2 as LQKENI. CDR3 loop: CASSPLVAGTTDTQYF. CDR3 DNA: TGTGCCAGCTCACCTCTAGTAGCGGGGACCACAGATACGCAGTATTTT.

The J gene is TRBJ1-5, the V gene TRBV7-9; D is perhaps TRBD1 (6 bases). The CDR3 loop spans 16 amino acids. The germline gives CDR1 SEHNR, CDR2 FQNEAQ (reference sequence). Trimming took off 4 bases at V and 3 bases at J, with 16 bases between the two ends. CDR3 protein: CASSSSTGMVNQPQHF. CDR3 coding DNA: TGTGCCAGCAGCTCCTCGACAGGTATGGTCAATCAGCCCCAGCATTTT.

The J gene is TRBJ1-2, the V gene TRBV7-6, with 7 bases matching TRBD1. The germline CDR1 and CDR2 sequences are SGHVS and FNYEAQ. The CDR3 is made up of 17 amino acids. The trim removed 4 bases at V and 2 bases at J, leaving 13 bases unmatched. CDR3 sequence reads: CASSYLETGYSNYGYTF. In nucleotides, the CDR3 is TGTGCCAGCAGCTATTTAGAGACAGGGTATTCAAACTATGGCTACACCTTC. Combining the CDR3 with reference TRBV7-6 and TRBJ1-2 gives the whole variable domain GAGVSQSPRYKVTKRGQDVALRCDPISGHVSLYWYRQALGQGPEFLTYFNYEAQQDKSGLPNDRFSAERPEGSISTLTIQRTEQRDSAMYRCASSYLETGYSNYGYTFGSGTRLTVV.

CDR3 residues: CASSQFGRGDFYEGNEQFF. Here the CDR3 DNA reads TGTGCCAGCAGCCAATTTGGGAGGGGGGACTTCTACGAGGGCAATGAGCAGTTCTTC. The chain employs TRBV14 and TRBJ2-1; TRBD2 is a possible D gene (7 bases). This CDR3 has 19 amino acids. Looked up from germline, CDR1 is SGHDN and CDR2 is FVKESK. Trimming stripped 2 bases from V and 6 bases from J, with 26 bases between.

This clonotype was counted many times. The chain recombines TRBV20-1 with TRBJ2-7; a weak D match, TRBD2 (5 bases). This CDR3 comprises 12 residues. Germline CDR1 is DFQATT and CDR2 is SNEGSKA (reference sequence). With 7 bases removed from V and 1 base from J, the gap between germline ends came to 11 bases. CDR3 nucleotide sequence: TGCAGTGTCCTAGCATCTTCCTACGAGCAGTACTTC. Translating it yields CSVLASSYEQYF.

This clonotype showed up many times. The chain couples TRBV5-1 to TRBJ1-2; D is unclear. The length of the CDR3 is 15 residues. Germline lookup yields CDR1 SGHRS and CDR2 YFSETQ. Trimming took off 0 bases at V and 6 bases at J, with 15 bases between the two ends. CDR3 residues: CASSLGRGPLDGYTF. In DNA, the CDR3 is TGCGCCAGCAGCTTGGGAAGAGGGCCTCTAGATGGCTACACCTTC.

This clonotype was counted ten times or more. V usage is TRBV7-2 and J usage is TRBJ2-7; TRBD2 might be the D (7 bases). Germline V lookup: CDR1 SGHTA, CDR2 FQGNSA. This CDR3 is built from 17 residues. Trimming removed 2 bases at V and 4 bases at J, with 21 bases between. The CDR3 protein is CASSLTGARGAQYEQYF. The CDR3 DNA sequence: TGTGCCAGCAGCTTAACGGGCGCTCGGGGGGCCCAGTACGAGCAGTACTTC.